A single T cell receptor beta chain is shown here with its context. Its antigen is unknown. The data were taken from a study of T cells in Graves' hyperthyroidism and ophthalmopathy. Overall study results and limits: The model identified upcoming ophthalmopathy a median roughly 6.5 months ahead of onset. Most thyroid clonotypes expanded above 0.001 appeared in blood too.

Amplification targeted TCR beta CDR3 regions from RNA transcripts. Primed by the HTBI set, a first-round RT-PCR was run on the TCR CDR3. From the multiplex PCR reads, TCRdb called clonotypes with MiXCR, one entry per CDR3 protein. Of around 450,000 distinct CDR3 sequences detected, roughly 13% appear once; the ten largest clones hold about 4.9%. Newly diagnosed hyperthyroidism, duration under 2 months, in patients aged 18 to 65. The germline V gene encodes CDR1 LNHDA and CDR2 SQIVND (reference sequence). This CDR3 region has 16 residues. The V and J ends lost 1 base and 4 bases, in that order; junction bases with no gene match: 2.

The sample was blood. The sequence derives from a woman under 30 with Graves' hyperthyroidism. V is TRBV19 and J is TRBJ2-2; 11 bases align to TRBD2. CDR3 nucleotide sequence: TGTGCCAGTAGTATAGTCACTAGCGGGAGCACCGGGGAGCTGTTTTTT. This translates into CASSIVTSGSTGELFF.